Listed below are T cell receptor beta chains from one sample, sequenced in a study of blood T cell repertoires in COVID-19. Sequencing used immunoSEQ multiplex PCR; TCRdb keeps in-frame clones, though not all of them. The data show about 98,000 clones, roughly 80% seen once. Sequenced sample: peripheral blood. The receptors derive from a woman aged 80 or over with acute or convalescent COVID-19. CDR3s include the opening cysteine and the closing phenylalanine or tryptophan. A D gene is named only where the DNA matches it firmly. The size field is filled for only some rows; it gives once, few, many or a size class.

>TRBV18|TRBD1|TRBJ1-5|NA
TGTGCCAGCTCACCGGACAGGAATCAGCCCCAGCATTTT
CASSPDRNQPQHF
>TRBV10-3|NA|TRBJ1-3|NA
TGTGCCATCATTAGCTCTGGAAACACCATATATTTT
CAIISSGNTIYF
>TRBV5-1|NA|TRBJ2-2|NA
TGCGCCAGCAGCCGCGGGATTCCGAACACCGGGGAGCTGTTTTTT
CASSRGIPNTGELFF
>TRBV27|NA|TRBJ2-3|NA
TGTGCCAGCAGCCTAAGGAGGACGGGGGTGAAAGATACGCAGTATTTT
CASSLRRTGVKDTQYF
>TRBV5-1|NA|TRBJ2-7|NA
TGCGCCAGCAGCTTGGCCATTGGTGGAGGGTTCTACGAGCAGTACTTC
CASSLAIGGGFYEQYF
>TRBV7-2|NA|TRBJ2-5|NA
TGTGCCAGCAGCCCTGTCAGACGAGGTGGGGAGACCCAGTACTTC
CASSPVRRGGETQYF
>TRBV20-1|TRBD1|TRBJ1-5|NA
TGCAGTGCTAGTAGAGGGGACAGGGGTGGGCGTCAGCCCCAGCATTTT
CSASRGDRGGRQPQHF
>TRBV18|NA|TRBJ2-7|NA
TGTGCCAGCTCACTATCGAAGGGGTACGAGCAGTACTTC
CASSLSKGYEQYF
>TRBV18|TRBD1|TRBJ2-5|once
TGTGCCAGCTCACAGACAGGGGCGGCGGAGACCCAGTACTTC
CASSQTGAAETQYF
>TRBV27|NA|TRBJ1-5|NA
TGTGCCAGCAGTAAAGAGACAGTGTCGGGCAATCAGCCCCAGCATTTT
CASSKETVSGNQPQHF
>TRBV6-6|TRBD1|TRBJ2-2|NA
TGTGCCAGCAGTTACAGACAGGGGGAGACCGGGGAGCTGTTTTTT
CASSYRQGETGELFF
>TRBV18|TRBD1|TRBJ1-1|NA
TGTGCCAGCTCACCACCGACAGGGGAGAGAACTGAAGCTTTCTTT
CASSPPTGERTEAFF
>TRBV5-1|TRBD2|TRBJ2-3|NA
TGCGCCAGCTCCGAGGGGACTAGCGGGGGTACTAGCACAGATACGCAGTATTTT
CASSEGTSGGTSTDTQYF
>TRBV5-1|TRBD1|TRBJ2-7|NA
TGCGCCAGCAACCCGGACAGGGGGACGCTTTCGGCGTACGAGCAGTACTTC
CASNPDRGTLSAYEQYF
>TRBV5-5|TRBD2|TRBJ2-2|once
TGTGCCAGCAGCTTGCCGGGGGGGCCCCGGACCGGGGAGCTGTTTTTT
CASSLPGGPRTGELFF
>TRBV28|TRBD1|TRBJ2-7|NA
TGTGCCAGCAGGAGTCCCGGGACAGGGTCTTACGAGCAGTACTTC
CASRSPGTGSYEQYF
>TRBV2|NA|TRBJ1-2|NA
TGTGCCAGCAATCAGGTGGCTAACTATGGCTACACCTTC
CASNQVANYGYTF
>TRBV28|TRBD1|TRBJ2-7|NA
TGTGCCAGCAGGGGGGACAGGGGGCCCTACGAGCAGTACTTC
CASRGDRGPYEQYF
>TRBV4-1|TRBD2|TRBJ2-7|NA
TGCGCCAGCAGCCACTTCCAAGGACTAGTGGACGAGCAGTACTTC
CASSHFQGLVDEQYF
>TRBV6-2/TRBV6-3|TRBD1|TRBJ1-5|NA
TGTGCCAGCAGTTCGACAGGGACTAATCAGCCCCAGCATTTT
CASSSTGTNQPQHF
>TRBV3-1/TRBV3-2|NA|TRBJ1-2|NA
TGTGCCAGCACCACAGTCCCTTCGATGAACTATGGCTACACCTTC
CASTTVPSMNYGYTF
>TRBV5-1|TRBD1|TRBJ1-1|NA
TGCGCCAGCAGCCTAGGACAGGGCTCTGAAGCTTTCTTT
CASSLGQGSEAFF
>TRBV3-1/TRBV3-2|TRBD1|TRBJ2-2|NA
TGTGCCAGCAGCCATTGGGGACAGCCAGGCACCGGGGAGCTGTTTTTT
CASSHWGQPGTGELFF
>TRBV9|TRBD1|TRBJ2-1|NA
TGTGCCAGCAGCGTAGTCACAGGGGGGTTAAATGAGCAGTTCTTC
CASSVVTGGLNEQFF
>TRBV5-1|TRBD1|TRBJ1-1|NA
TGCGCCAGCAGCTCCTTCGGACAGGGCTACACTGAAGCTTTCTTT
CASSSFGQGYTEAFF
>TRBV10-3|TRBD1|TRBJ1-4|NA
TGTGCCATCAGTGACGGGACAGGCAATGAAAAACTGTTTTTT
CAISDGTGNEKLFF
>TRBV7-8|TRBD1|TRBJ2-5|NA
TGTGCCAGCAGCTACAGACAGGGGGCGGAGACCCAGTACTTC
CASSYRQGAETQYF